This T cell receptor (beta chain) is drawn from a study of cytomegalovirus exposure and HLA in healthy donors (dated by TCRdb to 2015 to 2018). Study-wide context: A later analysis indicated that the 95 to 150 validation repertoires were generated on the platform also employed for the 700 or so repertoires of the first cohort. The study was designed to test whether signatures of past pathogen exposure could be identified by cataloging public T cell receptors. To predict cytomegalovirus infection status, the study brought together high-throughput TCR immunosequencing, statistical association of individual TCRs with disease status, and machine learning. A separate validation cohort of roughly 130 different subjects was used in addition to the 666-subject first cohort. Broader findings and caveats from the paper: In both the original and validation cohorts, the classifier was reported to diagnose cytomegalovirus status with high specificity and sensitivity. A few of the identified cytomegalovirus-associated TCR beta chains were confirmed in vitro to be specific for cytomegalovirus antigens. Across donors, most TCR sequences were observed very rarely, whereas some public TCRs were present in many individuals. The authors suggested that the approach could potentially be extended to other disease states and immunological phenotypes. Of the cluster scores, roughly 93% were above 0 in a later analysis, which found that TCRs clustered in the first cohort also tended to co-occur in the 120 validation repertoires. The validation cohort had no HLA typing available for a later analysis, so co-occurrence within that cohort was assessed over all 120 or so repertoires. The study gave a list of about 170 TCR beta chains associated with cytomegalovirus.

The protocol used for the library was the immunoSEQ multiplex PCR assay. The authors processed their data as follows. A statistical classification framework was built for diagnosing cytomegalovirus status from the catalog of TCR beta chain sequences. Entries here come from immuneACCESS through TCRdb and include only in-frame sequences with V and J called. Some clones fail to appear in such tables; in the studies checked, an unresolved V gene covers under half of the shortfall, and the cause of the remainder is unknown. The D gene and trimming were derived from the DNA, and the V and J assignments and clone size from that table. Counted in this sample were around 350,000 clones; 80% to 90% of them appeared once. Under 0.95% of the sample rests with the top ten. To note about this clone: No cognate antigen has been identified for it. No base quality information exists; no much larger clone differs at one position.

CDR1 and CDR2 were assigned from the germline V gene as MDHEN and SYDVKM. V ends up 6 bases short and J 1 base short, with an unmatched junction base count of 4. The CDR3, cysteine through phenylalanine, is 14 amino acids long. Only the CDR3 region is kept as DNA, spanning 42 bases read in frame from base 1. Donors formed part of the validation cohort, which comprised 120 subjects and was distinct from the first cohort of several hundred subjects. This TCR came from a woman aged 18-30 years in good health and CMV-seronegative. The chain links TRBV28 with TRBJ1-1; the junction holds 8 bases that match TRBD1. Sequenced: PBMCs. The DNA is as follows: TGTGCCAGCAGGCGCAGGGGGCCGAACACTGAAGCTTTCTTT. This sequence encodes CASRRRGPNTEAFF.